The 5 T cell receptor beta chains below were found in one sample sequenced in a study of T cell repertoires in cytomegalovirus infection. TCRdb recomputed calls from the reads with MiXCR, one row per CDR3 protein. The sample has roughly 120,000 distinct CDR3 sequences, over 9% seen once. Their target antigens are unknown. The sequenced sample was PBMCs, sequenced either directly or after in vitro stimulation (not recorded which). These receptors originate from a human donor in good health (CMV status not recorded). Some clones in this sample may be carry-over from other donors' samples.

This clonotype has only a few counts. This rearrangement joins TRBV19 to TRBJ2-5; D possibly matches TRBD1 or TRBD2 (6 bases each). The CDR3 loop spans 13 amino acids. CDR1 and CDR2 from the germline V gene are LNHDA and SQIVND (reference sequence). V lost 8 bases and J lost 1, with 11 bases in between. In nucleotides, the CDR3 is TGTGCCAGTGGAGGGACACCCCAAGAGACCCAGTACTTC. Translated: CASGGTPQETQYF.

This clonotype was seen ten or more times. The chain joins TRBV24-1 to TRBJ2-5, with a tentative D call TRBD1 (6 bases). Germline values: CDR1 KGHDR, CDR2 SFDVKD. Trimming shortened V by 4 bases and J by 1 base, and 12 bases separated the two germline ends. CDR3 length equals 15 residues. The DNA of the CDR3 is TGTGCCACCAGTGAAAGGGTGGGGGCCCAAGAGACCCAGTACTTC. This codes for CATSERVGAQETQYF.

Only a few counts were recorded for this clonotype. The chain uses TRBV10-2 and TRBJ2-7; 14 bases agree with TRBD2. The length of the CDR3 is 17 residues. V lost 0 bases and J lost 12; bases outside the gene matches: 13. Germline CDR1 and CDR2: WSHSY and SAAADI. The CDR3 bases are TGCGCCAGCAGTGAGTCCGGGACTAGCGGGGGTCTCCGGAGGGTGTACGTC. Protein sequence: CASSESGTSGGLRRVYV.

This rearrangement joins TRBV3-1 to TRBJ1-2; D unclear. The germline CDR1 and CDR2 sequences are LGHDT and YNNKEL (reference sequence). V lost 3 bases and J 8 bases, leaving 13 bases between the germline ends. The CDR3 has 13 amino acids. This CDR3 is CASSQTLARGYTF. The CDR3 bases are TGTGCCAGCAGCCAGACATTGGCTCGGGGCTACACCTTC. The variable domain in full, with the rest retrieved from reference TRBV3-1 and TRBJ1-2, is DTAVSQTPKYLVTQMGNDKSIKCEQNLGHDTMYWYKQDSKKFLKIMFSYNNKELIINETVPNRFSPKSPDKAHLNLHINSLELGDSAVYFCASSQTLARGYTFGSGTRLTVV.

In its sample, this clonotype was seen many times. The gene calls are TRBV6-1 and TRBJ1-1; no clear D gene. This CDR3 has 15 amino acids. Trimming removed 6 bases at V and 5 bases at J, with 19 bases between. Germline values: CDR1 MNHNS, CDR2 SASEGT. This chain's CDR3 is CASRKFRAVGTEAFF. CDR3 DNA: TGTGCCAGCAGGAAATTCCGCGCGGTGGGGACTGAAGCTTTCTTT.